This T cell receptor beta chain was obtained from a study of T-cell memory formation after mild COVID-19. TCRdb re-derived calls from the 5' RACE reads in MiXCR, one entry per CDR3 protein. Among approximately 230,000 distinct CDR3 sequences listed, about a sixth were seen once. This clonotype was detected a few times. The CDR3 loop spans 14 amino acids. Trimming at V came to 5 bases and at J to 6 bases, leaving 8 bases not matched to a gene. The gene calls are TRBV12-3 or TRBV12-4 and TRBJ1-1; 8 positions match TRBD1. The TCR was taken from a man aged 18 to 30 who had mild COVID-19 (a few samples of this study predate the infection). Cell type and time point are not known. Sequenced input: PBMCs or a T cell subset sorted from them (not recorded which). CDR3 loop: CASSNRDRIPEAFF. CDR3 coding DNA: TGTGCCAGCAGTAACCGGGACAGGATCCCTGAAGCTTTCTTT.